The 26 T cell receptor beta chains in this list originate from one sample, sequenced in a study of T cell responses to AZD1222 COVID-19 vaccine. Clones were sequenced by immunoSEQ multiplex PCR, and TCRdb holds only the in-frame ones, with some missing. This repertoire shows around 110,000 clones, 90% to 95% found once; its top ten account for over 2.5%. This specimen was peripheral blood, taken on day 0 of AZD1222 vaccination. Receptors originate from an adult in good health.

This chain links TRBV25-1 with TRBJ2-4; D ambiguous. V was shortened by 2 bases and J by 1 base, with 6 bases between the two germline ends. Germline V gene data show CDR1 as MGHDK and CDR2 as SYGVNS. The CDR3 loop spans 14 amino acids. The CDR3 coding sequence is TGTGCCAGCAGTGAACTGGGTGCCAAAAACATTCAGTACTTC. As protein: CASSELGAKNIQYF.

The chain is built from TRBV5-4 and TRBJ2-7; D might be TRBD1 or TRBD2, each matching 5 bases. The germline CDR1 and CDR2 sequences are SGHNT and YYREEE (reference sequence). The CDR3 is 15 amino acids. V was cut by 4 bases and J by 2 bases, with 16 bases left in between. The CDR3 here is CASSPDGGWTYEQYF. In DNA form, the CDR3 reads TGTGCCAGCAGCCCGGATGGGGGATGGACCTACGAGCAGTACTTC.

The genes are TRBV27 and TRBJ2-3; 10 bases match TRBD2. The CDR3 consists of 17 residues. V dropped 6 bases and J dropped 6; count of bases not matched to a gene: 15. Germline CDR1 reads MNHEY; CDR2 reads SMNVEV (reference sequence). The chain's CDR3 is CASSRPFLSGRLDTQYF. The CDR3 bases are TGTGCCAGCAGCCGCCCCTTTCTTAGCGGGAGGCTGGATACGCAGTATTTT.

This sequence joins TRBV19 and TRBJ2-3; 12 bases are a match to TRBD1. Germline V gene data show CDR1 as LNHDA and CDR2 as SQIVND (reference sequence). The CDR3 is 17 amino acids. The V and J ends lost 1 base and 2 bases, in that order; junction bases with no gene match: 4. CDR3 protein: CASSIGDRGPLTDTQYF. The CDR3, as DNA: TGTGCCAGTAGTATAGGGGACAGGGGGCCCCTCACAGATACGCAGTATTTT.

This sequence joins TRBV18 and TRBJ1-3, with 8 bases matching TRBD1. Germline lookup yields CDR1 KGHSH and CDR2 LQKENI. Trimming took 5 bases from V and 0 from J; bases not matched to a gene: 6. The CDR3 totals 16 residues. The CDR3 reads CASSKGQANSGNTIYF. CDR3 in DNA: TGTGCCAGCTCAAAGGGACAGGCTAACTCTGGAAACACCATATATTTT.

The CDR3 sequence is CASSIAPGVYNEQFF. In DNA, the CDR3 is TGTGCCAGTAGTATAGCCCCCGGAGTGTACAATGAGCAGTTCTTC. The chain links TRBV19 to TRBJ2-1, with D unresolved. This CDR3 is 15 amino acids long. V was shortened by 1 base and J by 4 bases, with 11 bases between the two germline ends. Germline V gene lookup returns CDR1 LNHDA and CDR2 SQIVND (reference sequence).

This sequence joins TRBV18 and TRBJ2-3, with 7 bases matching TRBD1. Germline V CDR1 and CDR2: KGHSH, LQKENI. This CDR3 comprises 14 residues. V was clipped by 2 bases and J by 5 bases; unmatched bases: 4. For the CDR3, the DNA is TGTGCCAGCTCACCAACGACAGGGTTAGATACGCAGTATTTT. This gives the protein CASSPTTGLDTQYF.

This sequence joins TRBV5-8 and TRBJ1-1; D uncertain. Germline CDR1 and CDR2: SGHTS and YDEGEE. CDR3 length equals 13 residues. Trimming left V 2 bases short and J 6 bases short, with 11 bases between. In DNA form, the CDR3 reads TGTGCCAGCAGCTTTGGCGGGAAGTCTGAAGCTTTCTTT. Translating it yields CASSFGGKSEAFF.

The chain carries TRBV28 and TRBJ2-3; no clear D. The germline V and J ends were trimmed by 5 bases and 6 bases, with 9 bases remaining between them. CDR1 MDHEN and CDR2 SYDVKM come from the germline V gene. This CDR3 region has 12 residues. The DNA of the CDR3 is TGTGCCAGCAGTCCTCTTTTGGATACGCAGTATTTT. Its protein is CASSPLLDTQYF.

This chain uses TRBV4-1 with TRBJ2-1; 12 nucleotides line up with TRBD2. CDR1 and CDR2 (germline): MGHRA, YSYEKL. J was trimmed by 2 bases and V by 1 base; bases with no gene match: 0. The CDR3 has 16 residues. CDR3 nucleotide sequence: TGCGCCAGCAGCCAAGCTAGCGGGAGGGCCTACAATGAGCAGTTCTTC. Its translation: CASSQASGRAYNEQFF.

The CDR3 nucleotides are TGTGCCAGCACGACTAGCGGGAGGGCCTGGGAGCAGTTCTTC. Amino acids: CASTTSGRAWEQFF. This chain connects TRBV6-5 to TRBJ2-1; 14 nucleotides agree with TRBD2. The CDR3 has 14 amino acids. Looked up from germline, CDR1 is MNHEY and CDR2 is SVGAGI. Trimming cost V 7 bases and J 10 bases; bases outside gene matches: 6.

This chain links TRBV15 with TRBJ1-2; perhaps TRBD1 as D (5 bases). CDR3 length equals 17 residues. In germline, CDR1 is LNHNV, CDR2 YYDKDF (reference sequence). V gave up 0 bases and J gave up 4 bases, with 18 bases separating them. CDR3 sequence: CATSRDRSGTGGYGYTF. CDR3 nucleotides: TGTGCCACCAGCAGAGATCGTAGTGGCACAGGAGGCTATGGCTACACCTTC.

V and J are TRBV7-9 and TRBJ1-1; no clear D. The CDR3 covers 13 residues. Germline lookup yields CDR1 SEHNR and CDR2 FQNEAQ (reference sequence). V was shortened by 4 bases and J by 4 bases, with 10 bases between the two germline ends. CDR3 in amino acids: CASSSVRSTEAFF. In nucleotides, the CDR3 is TGTGCCAGCAGCTCGGTCCGGAGCACTGAAGCTTTCTTT.

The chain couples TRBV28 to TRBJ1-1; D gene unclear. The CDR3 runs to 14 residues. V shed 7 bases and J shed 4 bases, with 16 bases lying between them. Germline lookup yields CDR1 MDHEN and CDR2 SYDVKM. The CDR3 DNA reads TGTGCCAGCACCTCAGACCATCGGCGCACTGAAGCTTTCTTT. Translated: CASTSDHRRTEAFF. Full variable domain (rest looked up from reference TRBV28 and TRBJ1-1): DVKVTQSSRYLVKRTGEKVFLECVQDMDHENMFWYRQDPGLGLRLIYFSYDVKMKEKGDIPEGYSVSREKKERFSLILESASTNQTSMYLCASTSDHRRTEAFFGQGTRLTVV.

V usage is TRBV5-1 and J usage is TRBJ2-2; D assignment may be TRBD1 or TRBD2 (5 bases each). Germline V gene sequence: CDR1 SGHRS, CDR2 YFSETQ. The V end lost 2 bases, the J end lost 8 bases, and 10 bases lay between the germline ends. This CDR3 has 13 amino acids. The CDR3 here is CASSFEGNGELFF. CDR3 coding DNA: TGCGCCAGCAGCTTCGAGGGGAATGGGGAGCTGTTTTTT. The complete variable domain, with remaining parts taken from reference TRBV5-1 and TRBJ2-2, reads KAGVTQTPRYLIKTRGQQVTLSCSPISGHRSVSWYQQTPGQGLQFLFEYFSETQRNKGNFPGRFSGRQFSNSRSEMNVSTLELGDSALYLCASSFEGNGELFFGEGSRLTVL.

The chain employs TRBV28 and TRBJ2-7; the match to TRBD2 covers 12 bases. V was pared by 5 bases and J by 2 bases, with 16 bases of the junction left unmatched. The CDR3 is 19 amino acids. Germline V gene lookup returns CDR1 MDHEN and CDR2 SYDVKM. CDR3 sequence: CASSGPGLAGELPTYEQYF. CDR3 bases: TGTGCCAGCAGTGGGCCGGGACTAGCGGGCGAACTTCCTACCTACGAGCAGTACTTC.

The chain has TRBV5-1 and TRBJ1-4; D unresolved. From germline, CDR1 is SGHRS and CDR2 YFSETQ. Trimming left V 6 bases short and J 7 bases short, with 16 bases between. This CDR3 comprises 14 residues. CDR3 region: CASTNFGVGEKLFF. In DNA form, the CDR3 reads TGCGCCAGCACTAACTTTGGGGTGGGTGAAAAACTGTTTTTT.

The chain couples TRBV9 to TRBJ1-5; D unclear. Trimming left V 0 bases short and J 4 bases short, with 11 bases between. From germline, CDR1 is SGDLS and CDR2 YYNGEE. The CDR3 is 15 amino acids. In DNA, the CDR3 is TGTGCCAGCAGCGTAGGGGCCGAATTAAATCAGCCCCAGCATTTT. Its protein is CASSVGAELNQPQHF.

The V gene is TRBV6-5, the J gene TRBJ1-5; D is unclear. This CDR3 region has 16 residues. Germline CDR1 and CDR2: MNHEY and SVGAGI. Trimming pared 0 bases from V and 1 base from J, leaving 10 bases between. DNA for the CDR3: TGTGCCAGCAGTTACTCCCGGGGAAGCAGCAATCAGCCCCAGCATTTT. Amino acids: CASSYSRGSSNQPQHF.

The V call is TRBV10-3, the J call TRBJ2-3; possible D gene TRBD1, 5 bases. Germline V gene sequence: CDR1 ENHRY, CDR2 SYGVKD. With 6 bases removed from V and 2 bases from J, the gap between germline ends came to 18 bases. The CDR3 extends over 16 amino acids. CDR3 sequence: CAIRKGLDRVTDTQYF. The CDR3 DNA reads TGTGCCATCAGGAAGGGATTAGACAGAGTCACAGATACGCAGTATTTT.

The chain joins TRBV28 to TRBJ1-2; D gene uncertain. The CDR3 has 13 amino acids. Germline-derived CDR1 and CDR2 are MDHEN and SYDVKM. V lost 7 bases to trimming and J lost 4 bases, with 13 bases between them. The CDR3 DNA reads TGTGCCAGCACCTCGCGGGTCATCTATGGCTACACCTTC. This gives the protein CASTSRVIYGYTF.

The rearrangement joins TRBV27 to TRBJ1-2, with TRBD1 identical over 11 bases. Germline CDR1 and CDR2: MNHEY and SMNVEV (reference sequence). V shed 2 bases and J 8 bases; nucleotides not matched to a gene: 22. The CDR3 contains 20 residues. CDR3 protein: CASSLKGSGWRDRGLKGYTF. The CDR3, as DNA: TGTGCCAGCAGTTTAAAGGGTTCGGGGTGGCGGGACAGGGGGTTAAAAGGCTACACCTTC.

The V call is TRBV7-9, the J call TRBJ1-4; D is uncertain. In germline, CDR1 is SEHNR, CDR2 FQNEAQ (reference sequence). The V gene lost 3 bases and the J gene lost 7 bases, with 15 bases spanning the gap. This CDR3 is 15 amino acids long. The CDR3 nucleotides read TGTGCCAGCAGCTTGACCTCCGGCGGGAGTGAAAAACTGTTTTTT. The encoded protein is CASSLTSGGSEKLFF.

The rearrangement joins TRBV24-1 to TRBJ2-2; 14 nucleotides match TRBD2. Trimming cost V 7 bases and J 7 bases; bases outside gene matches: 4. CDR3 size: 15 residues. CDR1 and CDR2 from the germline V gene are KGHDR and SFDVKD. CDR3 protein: CATRGLAGDIGELFF. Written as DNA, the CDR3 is TGTGCCACCAGGGGACTAGCGGGAGATATCGGGGAGCTGTTTTTT.

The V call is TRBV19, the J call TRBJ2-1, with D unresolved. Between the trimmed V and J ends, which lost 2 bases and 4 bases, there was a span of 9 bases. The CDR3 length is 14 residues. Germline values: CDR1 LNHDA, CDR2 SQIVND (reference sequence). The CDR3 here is CASSIRPAYNEQFF. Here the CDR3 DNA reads TGTGCCAGTAGTATAAGGCCGGCGTACAATGAGCAGTTCTTC.

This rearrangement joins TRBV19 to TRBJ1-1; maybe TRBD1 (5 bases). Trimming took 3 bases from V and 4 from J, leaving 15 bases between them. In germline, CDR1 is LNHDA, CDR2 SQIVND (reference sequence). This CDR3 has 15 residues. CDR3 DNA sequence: TGTGCCAGTAGTATTGGATTCGGGGGATCCACTGAAGCTTTCTTT. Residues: CASSIGFGGSTEAFF.